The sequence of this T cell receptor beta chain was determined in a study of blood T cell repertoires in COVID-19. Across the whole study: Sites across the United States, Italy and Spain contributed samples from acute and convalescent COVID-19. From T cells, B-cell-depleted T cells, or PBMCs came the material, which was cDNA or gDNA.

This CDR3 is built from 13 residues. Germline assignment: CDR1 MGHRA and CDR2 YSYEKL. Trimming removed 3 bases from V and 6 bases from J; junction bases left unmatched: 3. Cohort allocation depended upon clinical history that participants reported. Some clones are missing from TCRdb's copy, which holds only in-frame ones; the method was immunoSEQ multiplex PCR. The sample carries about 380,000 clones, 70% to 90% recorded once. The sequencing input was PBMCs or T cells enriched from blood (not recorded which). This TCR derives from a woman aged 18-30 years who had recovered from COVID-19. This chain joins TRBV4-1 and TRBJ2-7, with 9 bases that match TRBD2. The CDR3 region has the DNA TGCGCCAGCAGCCAGGAGCGGGGGGTCGAGCAGTACTTC. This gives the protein CASSQERGVEQYF.